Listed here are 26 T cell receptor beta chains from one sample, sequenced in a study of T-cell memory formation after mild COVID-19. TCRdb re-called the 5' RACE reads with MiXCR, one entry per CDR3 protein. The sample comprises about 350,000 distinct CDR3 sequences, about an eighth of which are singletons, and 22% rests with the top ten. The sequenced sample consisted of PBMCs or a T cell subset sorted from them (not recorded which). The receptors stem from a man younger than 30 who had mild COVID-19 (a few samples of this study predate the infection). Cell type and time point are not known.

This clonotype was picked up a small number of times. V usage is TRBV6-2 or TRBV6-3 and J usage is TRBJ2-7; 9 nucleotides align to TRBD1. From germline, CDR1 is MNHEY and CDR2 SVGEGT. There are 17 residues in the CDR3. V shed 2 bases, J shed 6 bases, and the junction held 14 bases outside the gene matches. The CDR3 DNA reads TGTGCCAGCAGTTACCCGAGGGATGGGACAGGGCTCCGCGAGCAGTACGTC. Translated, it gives CASSYPRDGTGLREQYV.

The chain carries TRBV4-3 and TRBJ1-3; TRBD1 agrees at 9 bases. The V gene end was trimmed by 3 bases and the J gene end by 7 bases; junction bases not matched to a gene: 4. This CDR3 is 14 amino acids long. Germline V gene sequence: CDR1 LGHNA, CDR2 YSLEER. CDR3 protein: CASSHGQGQNTIYF. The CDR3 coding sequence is TGCGCCAGCAGCCACGGACAGGGGCAGAACACCATATATTTT.

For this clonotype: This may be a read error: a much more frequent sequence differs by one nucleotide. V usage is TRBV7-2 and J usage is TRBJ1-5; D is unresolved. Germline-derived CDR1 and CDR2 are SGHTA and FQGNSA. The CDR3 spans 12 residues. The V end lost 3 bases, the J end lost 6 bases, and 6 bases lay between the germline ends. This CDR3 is CASSFWGQPQHF. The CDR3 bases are TGTGCCAGCAGCTTCTGGGGTCAGCCCCAGCATTTT.

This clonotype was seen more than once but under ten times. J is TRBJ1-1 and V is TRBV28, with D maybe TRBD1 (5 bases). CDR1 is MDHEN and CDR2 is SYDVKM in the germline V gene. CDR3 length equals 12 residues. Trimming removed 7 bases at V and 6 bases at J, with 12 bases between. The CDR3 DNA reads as TGTGCCAGCAAAAACCAGGGCGCTGAAGCTTTCTTT. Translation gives CASKNQGAEAFF. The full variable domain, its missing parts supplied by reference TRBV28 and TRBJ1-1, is DVKVTQSSRYLVKRTGEKVFLECVQDMDHENMFWYRQDPGLGLRLIYFSYDVKMKEKGDIPEGYSVSREKKERFSLILESASTNQTSMYLCASKNQGAEAFFGQGTRLTVV.

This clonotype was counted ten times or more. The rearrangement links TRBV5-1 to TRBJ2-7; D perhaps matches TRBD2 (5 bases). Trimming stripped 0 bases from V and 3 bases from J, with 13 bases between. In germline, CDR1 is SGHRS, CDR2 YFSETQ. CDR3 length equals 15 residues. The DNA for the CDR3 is TGCGCCAGCAGCTTGGTCGTCCGGGGTAACTACGAGCAGTACTTC. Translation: CASSLVVRGNYEQYF.

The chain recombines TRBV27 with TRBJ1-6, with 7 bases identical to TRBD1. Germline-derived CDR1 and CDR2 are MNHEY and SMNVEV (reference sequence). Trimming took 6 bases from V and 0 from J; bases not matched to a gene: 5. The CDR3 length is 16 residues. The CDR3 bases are TGTGCCAGCAGAGGACAGGCGAGCTCCTATAATTCACCCCTCCACTTT. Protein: CASRGQASSYNSPLHF.

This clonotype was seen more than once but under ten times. CDR3 in amino acids: CASRIGLAGDALRYF. CDR3 in DNA: TGTGCCAGCAGAATAGGACTAGCGGGGGACGCGTTACGGTACTTC. The chain links TRBV12-3 or TRBV12-4 to TRBJ2-5, with 13 bases matching TRBD2. This CDR3 spans 15 amino acids. V lost 6 bases, J lost 13 bases, and 14 bases stayed unmatched.

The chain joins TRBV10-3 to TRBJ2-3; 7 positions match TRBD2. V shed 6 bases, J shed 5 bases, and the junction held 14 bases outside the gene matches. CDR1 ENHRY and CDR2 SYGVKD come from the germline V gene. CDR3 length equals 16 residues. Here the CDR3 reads CAISPESGARQDTQYF. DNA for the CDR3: TGTGCCATCAGCCCGGAAAGCGGGGCCAGGCAAGATACGCAGTATTTT.

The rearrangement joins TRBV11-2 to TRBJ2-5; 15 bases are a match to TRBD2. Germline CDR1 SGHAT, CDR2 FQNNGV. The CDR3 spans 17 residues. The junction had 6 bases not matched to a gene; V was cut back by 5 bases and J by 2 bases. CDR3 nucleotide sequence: TGTGCCAGCAGCCCTGGGACTAGCGGGGGGTTACAAGAGACCCAGTACTTC. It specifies CASSPGTSGGLQETQYF.

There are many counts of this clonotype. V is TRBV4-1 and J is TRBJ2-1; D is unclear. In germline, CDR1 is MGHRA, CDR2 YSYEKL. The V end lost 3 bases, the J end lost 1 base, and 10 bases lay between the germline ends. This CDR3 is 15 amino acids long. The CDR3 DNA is TGCGCCAGCAGCCACCGACTGAATTCCTACAATGAGCAGTTCTTC. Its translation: CASSHRLNSYNEQFF.

The CDR3 spells CASSLEGLTEAFF. CDR3 coding DNA: TGTGCCAGCAGCTTAGAGGGTCTCACTGAAGCTTTCTTT. The chain employs TRBV7-9 and TRBJ1-1; D remains ambiguous. Per the germline V gene, CDR1 is SEHNR and CDR2 is FQNEAQ (reference sequence). Trimming left V 1 base short and J 4 bases short, with 7 bases between. The CDR3 contains 13 residues.

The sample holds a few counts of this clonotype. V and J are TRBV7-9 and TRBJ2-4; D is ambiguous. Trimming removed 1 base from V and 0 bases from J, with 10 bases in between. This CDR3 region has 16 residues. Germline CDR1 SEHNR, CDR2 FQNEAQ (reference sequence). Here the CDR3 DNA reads TGTGCCAGCAGCTTAGGGCAGTACCTAGCCAAAAACATTCAGTACTTC. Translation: CASSLGQYLAKNIQYF.

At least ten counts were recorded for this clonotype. Written as DNA, the CDR3 is TGCGCCAGCAGCCCCGGGCGGAGGGGGGCCCTAGCCAACGCAACTAATGAAAAACTGTTTTTT. This translates into CASSPGRRGALANATNEKLFF. The chain employs TRBV5-1 and TRBJ1-4, with D perhaps matching TRBD1 (6 bases). In germline, CDR1 is SGHRS, CDR2 YFSETQ. Trimming took off 4 bases at V and 0 bases at J, with 28 bases between the two ends. The CDR3 contains 21 residues. The full variable domain, completed using reference TRBV5-1 and TRBJ1-4, is KAGVTQTPRYLIKTRGQQVTLSCSPISGHRSVSWYQQTPGQGLQFLFEYFSETQRNKGNFPGRFSGRQFSNSRSEMNVSTLELGDSALYLCASSPGRRGALANATNEKLFFGSGTQLSVL.

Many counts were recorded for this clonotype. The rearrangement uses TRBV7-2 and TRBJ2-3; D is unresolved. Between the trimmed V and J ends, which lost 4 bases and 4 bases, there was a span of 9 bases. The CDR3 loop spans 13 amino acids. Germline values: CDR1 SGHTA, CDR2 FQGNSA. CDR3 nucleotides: TGTGCCAGCAGCTCGCGAGGAGCAGATACGCAGTATTTT. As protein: CASSSRGADTQYF.

CDR3 sequence: CASSWGQRSYNEQFF. The CDR3 nucleotides read TGTGCCAGCAGTTGGGGACAGCGCTCCTACAATGAGCAGTTCTTC. The chain links TRBV6-5 to TRBJ2-1; 7 bases match TRBD1. Per the germline V gene, CDR1 is MNHEY and CDR2 is SVGAGI. Trimming removed 4 bases from V and 0 bases from J; junction bases left unmatched: 3. The CDR3 runs to 15 residues.

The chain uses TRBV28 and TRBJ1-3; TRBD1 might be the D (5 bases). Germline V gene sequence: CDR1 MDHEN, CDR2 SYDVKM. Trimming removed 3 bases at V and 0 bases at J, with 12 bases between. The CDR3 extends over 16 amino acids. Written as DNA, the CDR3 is TGTGCCAGCAGTTTTAACGGACATAACTCTGGAAACACCATATATTTT. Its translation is CASSFNGHNSGNTIYF. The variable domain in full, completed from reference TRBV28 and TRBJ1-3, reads DVKVTQSSRYLVKRTGEKVFLECVQDMDHENMFWYRQDPGLGLRLIYFSYDVKMKEKGDIPEGYSVSREKKERFSLILESASTNQTSMYLCASSFNGHNSGNTIYFGEGSWLTVV.

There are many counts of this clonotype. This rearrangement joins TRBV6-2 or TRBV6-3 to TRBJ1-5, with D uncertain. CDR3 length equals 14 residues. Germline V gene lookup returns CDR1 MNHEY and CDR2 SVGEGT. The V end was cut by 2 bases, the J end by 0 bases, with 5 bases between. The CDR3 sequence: CASSYQYSNQPQHF. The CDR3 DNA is TGTGCCAGCAGTTACCAGTATAGCAATCAGCCCCAGCATTTT.

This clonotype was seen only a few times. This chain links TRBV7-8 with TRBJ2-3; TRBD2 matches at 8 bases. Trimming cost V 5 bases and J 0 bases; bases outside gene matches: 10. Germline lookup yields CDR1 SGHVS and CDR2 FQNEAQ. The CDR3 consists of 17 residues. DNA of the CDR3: TGTGCCAGCAGCCCTTCGGCGCGGGGGGATAGCACAGATACGCAGTATTTT. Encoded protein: CASSPSARGDSTDTQYF.

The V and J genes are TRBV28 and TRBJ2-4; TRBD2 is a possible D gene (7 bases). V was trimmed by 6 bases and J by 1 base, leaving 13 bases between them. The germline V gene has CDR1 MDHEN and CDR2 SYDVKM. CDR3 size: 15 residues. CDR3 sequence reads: CASSSRGAAKNIQYF. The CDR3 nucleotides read TGTGCCAGCAGCTCCCGGGGGGCGGCCAAAAACATTCAGTACTTC.

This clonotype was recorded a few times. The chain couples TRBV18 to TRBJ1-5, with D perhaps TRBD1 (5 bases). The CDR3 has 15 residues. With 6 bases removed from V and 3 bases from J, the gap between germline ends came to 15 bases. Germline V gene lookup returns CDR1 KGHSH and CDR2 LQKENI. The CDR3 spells CASSTAGHHNQPQHF. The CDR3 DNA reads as TGTGCCAGCTCCACCGCTGGACACCACAATCAGCCCCAGCATTTT.

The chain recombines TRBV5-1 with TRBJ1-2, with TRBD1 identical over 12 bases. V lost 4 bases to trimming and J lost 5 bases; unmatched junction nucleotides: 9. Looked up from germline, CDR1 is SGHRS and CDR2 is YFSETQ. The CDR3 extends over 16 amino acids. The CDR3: CASSTTGTGGSYGYTF. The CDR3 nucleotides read TGCGCCAGCAGCACAACCGGGACAGGGGGCAGTTATGGCTACACCTTC.

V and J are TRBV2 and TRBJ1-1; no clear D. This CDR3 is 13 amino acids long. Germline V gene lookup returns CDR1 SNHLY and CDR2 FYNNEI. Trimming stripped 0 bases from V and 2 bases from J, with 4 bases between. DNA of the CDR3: TGTGCCAGCAGTGAAGCGCTAAACACTGAAGCTTTCTTT. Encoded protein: CASSEALNTEAFF.

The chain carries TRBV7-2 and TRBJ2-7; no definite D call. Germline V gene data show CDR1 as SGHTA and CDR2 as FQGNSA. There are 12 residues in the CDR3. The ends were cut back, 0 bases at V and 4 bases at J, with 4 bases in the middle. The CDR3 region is CASSLAEYEQYV. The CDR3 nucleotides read TGTGCCAGCAGCTTAGCTGAATACGAGCAGTACGTC.

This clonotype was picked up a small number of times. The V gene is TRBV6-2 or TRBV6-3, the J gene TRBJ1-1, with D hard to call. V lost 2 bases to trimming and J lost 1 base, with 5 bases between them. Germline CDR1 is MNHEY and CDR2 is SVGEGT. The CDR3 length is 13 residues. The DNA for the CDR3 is TGTGCCAGCAGTTACGTCCCGAACACTGAAGCTTTCTTT. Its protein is CASSYVPNTEAFF.

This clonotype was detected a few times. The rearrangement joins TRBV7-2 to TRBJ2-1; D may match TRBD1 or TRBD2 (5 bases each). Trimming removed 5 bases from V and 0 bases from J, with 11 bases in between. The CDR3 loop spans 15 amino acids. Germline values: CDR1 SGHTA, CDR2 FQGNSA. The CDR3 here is CASSRGAGSYNEQFF. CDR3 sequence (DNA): TGTGCCAGCAGCCGTGGGGCGGGCTCCTACAATGAGCAGTTCTTC.

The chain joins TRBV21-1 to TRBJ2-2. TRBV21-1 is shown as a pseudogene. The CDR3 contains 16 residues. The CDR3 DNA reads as TGTGCCAGCAGCAAAAGCGGCCACAGTAACACCGGGGAGCTGTTTTTT. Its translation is CASSKSGHSNTGELFF.